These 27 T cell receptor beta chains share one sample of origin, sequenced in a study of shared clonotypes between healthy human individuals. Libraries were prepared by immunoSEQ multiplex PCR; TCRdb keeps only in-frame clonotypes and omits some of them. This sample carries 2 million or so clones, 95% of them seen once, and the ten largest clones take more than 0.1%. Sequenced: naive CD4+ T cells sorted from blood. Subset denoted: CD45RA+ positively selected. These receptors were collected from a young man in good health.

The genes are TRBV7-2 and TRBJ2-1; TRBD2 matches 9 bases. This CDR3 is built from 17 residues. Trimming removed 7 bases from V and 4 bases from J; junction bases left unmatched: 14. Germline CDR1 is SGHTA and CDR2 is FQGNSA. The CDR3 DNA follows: TGTGCCAGCACCGTCGCTAGCGGGGCGTCAGTTTACAATGAGCAGTTCTTC. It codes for CASTVASGASVYNEQFF.

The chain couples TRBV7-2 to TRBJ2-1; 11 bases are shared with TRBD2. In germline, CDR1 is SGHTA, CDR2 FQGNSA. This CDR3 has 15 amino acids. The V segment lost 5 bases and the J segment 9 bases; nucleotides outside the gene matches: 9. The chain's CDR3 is CASSRGELAGAEQFF. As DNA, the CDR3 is TGTGCCAGCAGCCGCGGGGAACTAGCGGGAGCTGAGCAGTTCTTC.

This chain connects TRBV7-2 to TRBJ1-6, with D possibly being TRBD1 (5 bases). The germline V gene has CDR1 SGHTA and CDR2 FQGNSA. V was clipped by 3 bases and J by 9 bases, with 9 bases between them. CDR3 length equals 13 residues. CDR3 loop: CASSLSGVSPLHF. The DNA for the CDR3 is TGTGCCAGCAGCTTGTCGGGGGTTTCACCCCTCCACTTT.

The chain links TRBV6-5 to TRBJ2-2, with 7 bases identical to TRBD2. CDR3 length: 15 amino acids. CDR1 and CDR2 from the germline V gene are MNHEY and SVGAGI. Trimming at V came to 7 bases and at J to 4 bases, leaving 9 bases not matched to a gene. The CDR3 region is CASNTALAVTGELFF. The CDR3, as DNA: TGTGCCAGCAACACGGCCCTAGCGGTCACCGGGGAGCTGTTTTTT.

The CDR3 DNA sequence: TGTGCCAGCAGCTTATCTAAGCATACAGATACGCAGTATTTT. It encodes CASSLSKHTDTQYF. The V gene is TRBV7-8, the J gene TRBJ2-3, with D uncertain. The CDR3 contains 14 residues. Germline V CDR1 and CDR2: SGHVS, FQNEAQ. Trimming left V 2 bases short and J 3 bases short, with 9 bases between.

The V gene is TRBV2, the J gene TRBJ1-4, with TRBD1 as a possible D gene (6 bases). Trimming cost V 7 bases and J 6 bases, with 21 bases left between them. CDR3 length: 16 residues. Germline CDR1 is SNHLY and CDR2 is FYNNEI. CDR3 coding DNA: TGTGCCAGCAAGGAGTGGACAGCCCGGTCCCATGAAAAACTGTTTTTT. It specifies CASKEWTARSHEKLFF.

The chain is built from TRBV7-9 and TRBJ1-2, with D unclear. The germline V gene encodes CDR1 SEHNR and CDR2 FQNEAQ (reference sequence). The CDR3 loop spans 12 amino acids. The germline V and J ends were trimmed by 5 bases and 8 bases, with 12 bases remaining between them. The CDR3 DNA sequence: TGTGCCAGCAGCGTGGGAACAGCAGGCTACACCTTC. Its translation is CASSVGTAGYTF.

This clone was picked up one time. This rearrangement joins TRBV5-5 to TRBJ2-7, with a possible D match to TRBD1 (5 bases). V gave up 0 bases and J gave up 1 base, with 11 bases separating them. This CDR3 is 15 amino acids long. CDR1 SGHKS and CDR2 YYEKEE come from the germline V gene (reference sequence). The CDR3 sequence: CASSLAQGWSYEQYF. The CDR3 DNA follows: TGTGCCAGCAGCTTGGCGCAGGGTTGGTCCTACGAGCAGTACTTC.

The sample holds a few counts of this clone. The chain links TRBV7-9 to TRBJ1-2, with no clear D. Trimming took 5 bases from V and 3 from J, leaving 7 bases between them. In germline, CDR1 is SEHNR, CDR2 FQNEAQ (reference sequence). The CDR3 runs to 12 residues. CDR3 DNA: TGTGCCAGCAGCAGGGCAGACTATGGCTACACCTTC. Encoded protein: CASSRADYGYTF. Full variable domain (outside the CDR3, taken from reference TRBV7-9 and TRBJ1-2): DTGVSQNPRHKITKRGQNVTFRCDPISEHNRLYWYRQTLGQGPEFLTYFQNEAQLEKSRLLSDRFSAERPKGSFSTLEIQRTEQGDSAMYLCASSRADYGYTFGSGTRLTVV.

CDR3 in amino acids: CASSLTDRGYEQYF. The CDR3 nucleotides read TGTGCCAGCAGCCTGACGGACAGGGGCTACGAGCAGTACTTC. This rearrangement joins TRBV7-2 to TRBJ2-7; 9 bases match TRBD1. The CDR3 is 14 residues long. V shed 5 bases and J 3 bases; nucleotides not matched to a gene: 5. Germline V gives CDR1 SGHTA, CDR2 FQGNSA.

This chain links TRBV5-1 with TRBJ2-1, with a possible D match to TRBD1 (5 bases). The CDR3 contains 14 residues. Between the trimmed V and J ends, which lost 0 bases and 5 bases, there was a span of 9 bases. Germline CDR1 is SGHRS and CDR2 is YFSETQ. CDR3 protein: CASSLEGPDNEQFF. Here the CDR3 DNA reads TGCGCCAGCAGCTTGGAGGGGCCAGACAATGAGCAGTTCTTC. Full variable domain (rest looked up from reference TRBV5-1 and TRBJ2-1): KAGVTQTPRYLIKTRGQQVTLSCSPISGHRSVSWYQQTPGQGLQFLFEYFSETQRNKGNFPGRFSGRQFSNSRSEMNVSTLELGDSALYLCASSLEGPDNEQFFGPGTRLTVL.

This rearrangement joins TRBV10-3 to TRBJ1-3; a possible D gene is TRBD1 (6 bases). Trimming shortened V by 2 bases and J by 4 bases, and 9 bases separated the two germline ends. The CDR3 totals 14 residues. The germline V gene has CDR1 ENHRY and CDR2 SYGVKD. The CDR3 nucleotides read TGTGCCATCAGTGAGGGGGGGCCCGGAAACACCATATATTTT. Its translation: CAISEGGPGNTIYF.

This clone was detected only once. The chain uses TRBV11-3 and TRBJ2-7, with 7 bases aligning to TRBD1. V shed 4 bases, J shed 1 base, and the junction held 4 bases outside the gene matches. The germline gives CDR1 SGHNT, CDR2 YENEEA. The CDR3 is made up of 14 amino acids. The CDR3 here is CASSSGDSSYEQYF. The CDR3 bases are TGTGCCAGCAGCTCTGGGGACAGTTCCTACGAGCAGTACTTC.

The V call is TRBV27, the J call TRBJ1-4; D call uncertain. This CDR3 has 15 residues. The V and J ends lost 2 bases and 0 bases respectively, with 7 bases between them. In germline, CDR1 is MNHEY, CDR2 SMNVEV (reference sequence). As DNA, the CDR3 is TGTGCCAGCAGTTTAAGTTTTGCAACTAATGAAAAACTGTTTTTT. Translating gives CASSLSFATNEKLFF.

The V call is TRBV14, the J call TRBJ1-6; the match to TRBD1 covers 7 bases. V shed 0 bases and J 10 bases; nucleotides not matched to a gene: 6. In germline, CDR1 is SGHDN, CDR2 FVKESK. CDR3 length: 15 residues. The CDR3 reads CASSQDADRRSPLHF. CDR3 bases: TGTGCCAGCAGCCAAGATGCGGACAGGCGCTCACCCCTCCACTTT.

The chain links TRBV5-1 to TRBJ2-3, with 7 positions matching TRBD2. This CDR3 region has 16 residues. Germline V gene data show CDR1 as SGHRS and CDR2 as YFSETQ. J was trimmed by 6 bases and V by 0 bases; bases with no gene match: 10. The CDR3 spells CASSLEGGLVRDTQYF. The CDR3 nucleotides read TGCGCCAGCAGCTTGGAAGGAGGACTAGTTAGGGATACGCAGTATTTT.

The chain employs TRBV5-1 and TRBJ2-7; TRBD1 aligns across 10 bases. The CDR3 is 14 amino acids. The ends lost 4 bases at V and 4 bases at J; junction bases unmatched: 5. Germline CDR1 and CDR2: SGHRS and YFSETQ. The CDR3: CASSATGGQYEQYF. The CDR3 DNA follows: TGCGCCAGCAGCGCGACAGGGGGCCAGTACGAGCAGTACTTC. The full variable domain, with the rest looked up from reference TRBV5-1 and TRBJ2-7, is KAGVTQTPRYLIKTRGQQVTLSCSPISGHRSVSWYQQTPGQGLQFLFEYFSETQRNKGNFPGRFSGRQFSNSRSEMNVSTLELGDSALYLCASSATGGQYEQYFGPGTRLTVT.

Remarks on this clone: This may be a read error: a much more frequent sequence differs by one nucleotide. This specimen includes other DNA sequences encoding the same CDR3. CDR3 amino acids: CASSVGQGNTEAFF. In DNA, the CDR3 is TGCGCCAGCAGCGTGGGACAGGGGAACACTGAAGCTTTCTTT. The chain has TRBV5-1 and TRBJ1-1; TRBD1 aligns across 9 bases. The trim removed 4 bases at V and 1 base at J, leaving 2 bases unmatched. Germline V gives CDR1 SGHRS, CDR2 YFSETQ. CDR3 length: 14 amino acids. Together with reference TRBV5-1 and TRBJ1-1, the CDR3 gives the full variable domain: KAGVTQTPRYLIKTRGQQVTLSCSPISGHRSVSWYQQTPGQGLQFLFEYFSETQRNKGNFPGRFSGRQFSNSRSEMNVSTLELGDSALYLCASSVGQGNTEAFFGQGTRLTVV.

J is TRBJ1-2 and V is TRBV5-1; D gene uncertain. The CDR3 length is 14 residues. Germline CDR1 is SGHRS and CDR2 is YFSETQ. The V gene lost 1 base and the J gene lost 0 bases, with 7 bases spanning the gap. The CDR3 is CASSLINSNYGYTF. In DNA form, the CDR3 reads TGCGCCAGCAGCTTGATCAACTCTAACTATGGCTACACCTTC. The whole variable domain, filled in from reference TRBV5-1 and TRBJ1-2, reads KAGVTQTPRYLIKTRGQQVTLSCSPISGHRSVSWYQQTPGQGLQFLFEYFSETQRNKGNFPGRFSGRQFSNSRSEMNVSTLELGDSALYLCASSLINSNYGYTFGSGTRLTVV.

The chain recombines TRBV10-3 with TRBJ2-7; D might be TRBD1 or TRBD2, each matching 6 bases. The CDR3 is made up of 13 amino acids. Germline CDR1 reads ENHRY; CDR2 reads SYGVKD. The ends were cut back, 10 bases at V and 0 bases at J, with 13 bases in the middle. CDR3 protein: CATTGRSSYEQYF. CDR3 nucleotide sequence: TGTGCCACCACAGGGAGGAGCTCCTACGAGCAGTACTTC.

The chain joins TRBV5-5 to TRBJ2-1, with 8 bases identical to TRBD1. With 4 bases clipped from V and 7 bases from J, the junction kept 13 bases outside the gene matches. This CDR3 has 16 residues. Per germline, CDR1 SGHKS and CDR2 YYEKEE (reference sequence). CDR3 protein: CASSTWTGRVGNEQFF. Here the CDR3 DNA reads TGTGCCAGCAGCACTTGGACAGGGCGGGTCGGTAATGAGCAGTTCTTC.

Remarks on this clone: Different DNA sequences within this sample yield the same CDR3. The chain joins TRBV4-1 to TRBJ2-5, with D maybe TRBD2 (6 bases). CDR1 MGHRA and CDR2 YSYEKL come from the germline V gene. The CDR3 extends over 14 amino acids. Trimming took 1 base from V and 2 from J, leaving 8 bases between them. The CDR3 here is CASSQVGLQETQYF. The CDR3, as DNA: TGCGCCAGCAGCCAAGTGGGACTGCAAGAGACCCAGTACTTC.

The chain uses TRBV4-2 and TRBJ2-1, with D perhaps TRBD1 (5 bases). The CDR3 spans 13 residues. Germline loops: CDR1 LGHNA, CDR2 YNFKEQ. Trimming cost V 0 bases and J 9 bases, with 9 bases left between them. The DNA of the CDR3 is TGTGCCAGCAGCCAAGATCGACAGCGTGAGCAGTTCTTC. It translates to CASSQDRQREQFF.

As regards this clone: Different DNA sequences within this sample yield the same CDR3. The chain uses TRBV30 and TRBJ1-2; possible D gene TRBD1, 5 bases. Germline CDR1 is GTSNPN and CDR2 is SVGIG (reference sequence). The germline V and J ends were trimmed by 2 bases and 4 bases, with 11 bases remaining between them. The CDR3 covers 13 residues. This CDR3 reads CAWSRPQGYGYTF. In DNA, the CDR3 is TGTGCCTGGAGTAGGCCCCAGGGCTATGGCTACACCTTC.

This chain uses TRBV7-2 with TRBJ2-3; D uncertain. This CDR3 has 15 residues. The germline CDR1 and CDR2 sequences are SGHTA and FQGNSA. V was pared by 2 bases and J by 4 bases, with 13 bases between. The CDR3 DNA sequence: TGTGCCAGCAGCTTATTGGGCCCTGAGTCAGATACGCAGTATTTT. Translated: CASSLLGPESDTQYF.

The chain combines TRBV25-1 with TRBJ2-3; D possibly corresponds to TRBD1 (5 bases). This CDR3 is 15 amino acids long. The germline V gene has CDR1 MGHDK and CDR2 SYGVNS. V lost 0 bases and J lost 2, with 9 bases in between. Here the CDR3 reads CASSEYKTDTDTQYF. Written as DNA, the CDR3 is TGTGCCAGCAGTGAATATAAGACAGACACAGATACGCAGTATTTT.

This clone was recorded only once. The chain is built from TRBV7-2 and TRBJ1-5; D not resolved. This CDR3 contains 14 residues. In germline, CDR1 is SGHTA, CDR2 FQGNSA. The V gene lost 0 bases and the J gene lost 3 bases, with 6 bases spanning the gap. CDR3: CASSLATTNQPQHF. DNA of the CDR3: TGTGCCAGCAGCTTAGCCACTACCAATCAGCCCCAGCATTTT.